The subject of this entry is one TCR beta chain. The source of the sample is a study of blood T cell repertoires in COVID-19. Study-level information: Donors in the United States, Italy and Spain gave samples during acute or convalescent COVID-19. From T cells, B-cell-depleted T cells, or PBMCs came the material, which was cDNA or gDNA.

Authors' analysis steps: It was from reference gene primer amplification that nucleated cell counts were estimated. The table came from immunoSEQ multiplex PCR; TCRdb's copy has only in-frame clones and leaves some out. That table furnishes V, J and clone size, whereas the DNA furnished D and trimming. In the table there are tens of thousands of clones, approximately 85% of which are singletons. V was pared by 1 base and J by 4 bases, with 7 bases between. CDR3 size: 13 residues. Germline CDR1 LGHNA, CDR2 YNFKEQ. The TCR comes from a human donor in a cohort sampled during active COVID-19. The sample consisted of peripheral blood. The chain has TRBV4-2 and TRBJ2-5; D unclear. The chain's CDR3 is CASSQGRRETQYF. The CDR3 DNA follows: TGTGCCAGCAGCCAAGGGCGGAGAGAGACCCAGTACTTC.